A single sample gave rise to the 8 T cell receptor beta chains below, sequenced in a study of T cells after yellow fever vaccination. One entry per CDR3 protein, called by TCRdb with MiXCR from the 5' RACE reads. The sample consists of 300,000 or so distinct CDR3 sequences, approximately 8% of them appearing once. The sample consisted of CD4+ T cells sorted from PBMCs, taken 5 days after the yellow fever booster vaccination. These receptors were obtained from a man aged 18 to 35 who received the YFV17D yellow fever vaccine.

This clonotype has at least ten counts. CDR3 nucleotide sequence: TGCGCCAGCAGCTTCTTAGACCGAGTCACCGGGGAGCTGTTTTTT. Translating it yields CASSFLDRVTGELFF. The gene calls are TRBV5-1 and TRBJ2-2; D is unresolved. Trimming stripped 2 bases from V and 4 bases from J, with 12 bases between. Per germline, CDR1 SGHRS and CDR2 YFSETQ. CDR3 length: 15 amino acids.

This clonotype turned up a few times. The chain links TRBV12-3 or TRBV12-4 to TRBJ1-3; D is uncertain. The V end lost 7 bases, the J end lost 2 bases, and 6 bases lay between the germline ends. CDR3 size: 12 residues. CDR3 DNA sequence: TGTGCCAGCACCTATGCTGGAAACACCATATATTTT. It translates to CASTYAGNTIYF.

This clonotype was picked up a small number of times. This rearrangement joins TRBV20-1 to TRBJ1-3; no clear D. This CDR3 spans 13 amino acids. The V end was cut by 6 bases, the J end by 0 bases, with 9 bases between. CDR1 is DFQATT, CDR2 SNEGSKA, per germline (reference sequence). The CDR3 nucleotides are TGCAGTGCCCTACTCAGCTCTGGAAACACCATATATTTT. This encodes CSALLSSGNTIYF.

This clonotype occurred a few times. V usage is TRBV20-1 and J usage is TRBJ2-3; 14 bases map to TRBD2. Germline values: CDR1 DFQATT, CDR2 SNEGSKA (reference sequence). CDR3 length: 16 residues. With V trimmed by 4 bases and J by 4 bases, 7 bases remained unmatched. The CDR3 bases are TGCAGTGCTACTGGGACTAGCGGGGGCGTCCCAGATACGCAGTATTTT. Amino acids: CSATGTSGGVPDTQYF.

The chain has TRBV29-1 and TRBJ2-5; D gene ambiguous. Between the trimmed V and J ends, which lost 4 bases and 5 bases, there was a span of 11 bases. The CDR3 extends over 12 amino acids. Per the germline V gene, CDR1 is SQVTM and CDR2 is ANQGSEA. The CDR3 nucleotides read TGCAGCGTTGGTCTATCCCCGGAGACCCAGTACTTC. This translates into CSVGLSPETQYF. Supplemented by reference TRBV29-1 and TRBJ2-5, the full variable domain reads SAVISQKPSRDICQRGTSLTIQCQVDSQVTMMFWYRQQPGQSLTLIATANQGSEATYESGFVIDKFPISRPNLTFSTLTVSNMSPEDSSIYLCSVGLSPETQYFGPGTRLLVL.

This clonotype was detected only a few times. The chain links TRBV24-1 to TRBJ2-2; 7 positions match TRBD1. With V trimmed by 7 bases and J by 4 bases, 8 bases remained unmatched. This CDR3 region has 15 residues. The V gene's germline CDR1 is KGHDR and CDR2 SFDVKD. Here the CDR3 reads CATSHSTGLTGELFF. For the CDR3, the DNA is TGTGCCACCAGCCATTCGACAGGGCTCACCGGGGAGCTGTTTTTT.

This clonotype has at least ten counts. The chain has TRBV4-2 and TRBJ2-1; 8 bases fit TRBD1. The CDR3 runs 16 residues. V trimming: 4 bases; J trimming: 8 bases; junction bases outside the gene matches: 13. Germline V gene lookup returns CDR1 LGHNA and CDR2 YNFKEQ. The CDR3 DNA is TGTGCCAGCAGCCCCCGGTCAGGGGGCAATGGGTATGAGCAGTTCTTC. Its protein product is CASSPRSGGNGYEQFF.

This clonotype was counted only a few times. The chain joins TRBV20-1 to TRBJ2-5; TRBD2 is a possible D gene (6 bases). The CDR3 runs 13 residues. Germline CDR1 is DFQATT and CDR2 is SNEGSKA (reference sequence). With 2 bases removed from V and 1 base from J, the gap between germline ends came to 8 bases. The CDR3 nucleotides read TGCAGTGCTAGACTCGGGAGCCAAGAGACCCAGTACTTC. Translation: CSARLGSQETQYF.